This paragraph reports one T cell receptor (beta chain). The antigen it recognizes is unknown. Within one base of it there is no much larger clone, and no base qualities were kept. This specimen's time point label, interpreted: week 47, end of study. Each vaccine dose, consisting of 300 ug of a 20-mer mutant IDH1 peptide in Montanide, was administered subcutaneously with topical imiquimod. Patients received eight vaccinations in weeks 1, 3, 5, 7, 11, 15, 19 and 23, corresponding to visits V03 through V10. Newly diagnosed WHO grade 3 or 4 IDH1-mutant astrocytomas showing loss of nuclear ATRX were present in the donors. The samples were drawn from NOA16, a multicentre, single-arm, open-label phase I trial in Germany that tested a mutant IDH1 peptide vaccine in humans for the first time. The DNeasy Blood and Tissue Kit was used to extract genomic DNA from EDTA blood for TCRB sequencing. These data are taken from a study of a mutant IDH1 vaccine in newly diagnosed glioma (dated by TCRdb to about 2021). At the level of the whole study: Vaccination was initiated 4-6 weeks after radiotherapy alone, or concurrently with temozolomide cycles in the chemotherapy-containing groups. The week-35 safety follow-up was designated visit V12, and the week-47 end of study was designated visit V13. Longitudinal TCRB deep sequencing was done for 25 treated patients, wherever samples were available for exploratory analyses. Of the roughly 31 treated patients, about 62% were male and around 40% were female, and the mean age was approximately 37 years. Prior to enrollment, standard therapy consisting of radiotherapy alone, temozolomide alone, or radiochemotherapy with temozolomide had been administered to patients, with the combination being received by most patients. Peripheral blood was drawn at six visits: V03 (baseline), V05, V07, V10, V12 and V13.

Between the V and J ends, shortened by 1 base and 4 bases respectively, the junction contains 12 bases. The germline V gene sets CDR1 to SGHRS and CDR2 to YFSETQ. The CDR3 spans 15 residues, from the cysteine through the phenylalanine. The kept DNA is CDR3 alone, 45 bases in frame from the first base. The research as a whole found: The authors noted that analyses of patient blood samples could not be reproduced because of sample limitations. Immune responses induced by the vaccine were seen in about 93% of patients across multiple MHC alleles. No apparent relationship was observed between pseudoprogression and alterations in the top peripheral T cell clonotypes detected by TCRB sequencing. Selection of PBMC samples for TCRB deep sequencing was based on availability.

The library was made by the immunoSEQ multiplex PCR assay. Rearranged TCR beta chain sequences were amplified using the hsTCRB Kit according to the manufacturer's protocol. TCRB libraries were sequenced on an Illumina MiSeq. As for the original processing: Demultiplexing, trimming and gene mapping were performed with the kit vendor's proprietary platform. Here the immuneACCESS table is served through TCRdb, limited to in-frame sequences with V and J called. Missing clones are a known gap in these copies; in checked studies unresolved V genes cover under half, and the rest lacks a known reason. The V and J calls and the clone size are those of that table, but D and trimming were determined from the DNA. The sample table contains about 56,000 clones; only one count was recorded for roughly 76% of them. The top ten hold 5% to 6% of the sample.

Source: PBMCs, taken from a glioma patient whose treatment included an IDH1 peptide vaccine. The rearranged chain carries TRBV5-1 and TRBJ1-5; no D gene can be assigned with confidence. The TCR sequence derives from a man over 45 with glioma. The CDR3 protein sequence reads: CASSLRGDGNQPQHF. In nucleotide form, the sequence is TGCGCCAGCAGCTTGAGAGGCGACGGAAATCAGCCCCAGCATTTT.